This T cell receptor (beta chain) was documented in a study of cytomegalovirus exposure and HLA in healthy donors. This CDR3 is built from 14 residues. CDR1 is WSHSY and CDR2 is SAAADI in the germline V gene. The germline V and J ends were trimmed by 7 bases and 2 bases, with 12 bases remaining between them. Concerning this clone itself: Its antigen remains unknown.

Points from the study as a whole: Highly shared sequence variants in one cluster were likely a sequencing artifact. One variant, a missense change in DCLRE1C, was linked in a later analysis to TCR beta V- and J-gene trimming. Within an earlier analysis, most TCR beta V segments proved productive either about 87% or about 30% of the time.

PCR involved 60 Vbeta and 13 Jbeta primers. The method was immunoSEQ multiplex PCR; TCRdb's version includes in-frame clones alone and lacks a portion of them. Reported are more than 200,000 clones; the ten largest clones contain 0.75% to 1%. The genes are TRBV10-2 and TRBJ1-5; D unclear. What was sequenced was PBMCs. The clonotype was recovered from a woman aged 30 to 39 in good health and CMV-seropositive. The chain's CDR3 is CASMEGMGNQPQHF. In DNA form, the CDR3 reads TGCGCCAGCATGGAGGGAATGGGCAATCAGCCCCAGCATTTT.